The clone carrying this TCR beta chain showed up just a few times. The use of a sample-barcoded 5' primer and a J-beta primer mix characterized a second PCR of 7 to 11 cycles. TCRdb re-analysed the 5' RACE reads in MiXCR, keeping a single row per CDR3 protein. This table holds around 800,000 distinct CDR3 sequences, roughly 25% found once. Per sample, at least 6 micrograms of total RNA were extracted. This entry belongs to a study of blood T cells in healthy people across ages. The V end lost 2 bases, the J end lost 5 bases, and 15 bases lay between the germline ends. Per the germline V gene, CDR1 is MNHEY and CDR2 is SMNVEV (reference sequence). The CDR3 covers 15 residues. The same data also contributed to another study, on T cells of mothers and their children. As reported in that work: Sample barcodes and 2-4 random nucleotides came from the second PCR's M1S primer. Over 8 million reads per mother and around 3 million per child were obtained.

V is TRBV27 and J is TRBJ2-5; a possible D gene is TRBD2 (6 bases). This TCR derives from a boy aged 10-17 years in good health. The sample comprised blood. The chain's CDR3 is CASSLMADYRETQYF. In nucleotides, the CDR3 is TGTGCCAGCAGTTTAATGGCGGACTACCGGGAGACCCAGTACTTC.